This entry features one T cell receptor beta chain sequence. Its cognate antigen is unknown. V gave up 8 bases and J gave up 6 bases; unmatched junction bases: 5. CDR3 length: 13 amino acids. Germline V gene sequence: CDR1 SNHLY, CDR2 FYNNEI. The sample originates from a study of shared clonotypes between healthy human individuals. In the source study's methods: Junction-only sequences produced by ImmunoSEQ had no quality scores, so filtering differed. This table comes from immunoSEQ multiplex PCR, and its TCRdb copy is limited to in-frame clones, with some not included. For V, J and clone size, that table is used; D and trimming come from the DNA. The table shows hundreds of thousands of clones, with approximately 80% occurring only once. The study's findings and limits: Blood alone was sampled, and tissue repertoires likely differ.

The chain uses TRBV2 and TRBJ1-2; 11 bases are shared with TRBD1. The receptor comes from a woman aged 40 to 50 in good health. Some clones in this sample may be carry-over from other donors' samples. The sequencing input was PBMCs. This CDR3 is CASEGTGGDGYTF. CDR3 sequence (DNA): TGTGCCAGCGAAGGGACAGGGGGTGATGGCTACACCTTC.